These T cell receptor beta chains were read from a single sample in a study of Ad26.COV2.S vaccination and SARS-CoV-2 variants. The method was immunoSEQ multiplex PCR; TCRdb's version includes in-frame clones alone and lacks a portion of them. The table shows fewer than 400,000 clones, with approximately 90% occurring only once. The specimen comprised peripheral blood, sampled in a trial of Ad26.COV2.S vaccine versus placebo. These receptors all stem from a person between 18 and 59 years old who received the Ad26.COV2.S COVID-19 vaccine or a placebo. CDR3s include the opening cysteine and the closing phenylalanine or tryptophan. Each record gives: D gene, J gene, clone size, V gene, CDR3 protein, CDR3 DNA. The D gene is left open where the match is weak. Rows give clone size only sometimes, using once, few, many, or a class for an expanded clone.

d_call: TRBD2; j_call: TRBJ2-2; clone_size: NA; v_call: TRBV19; cdr3_aa: CASSWIGGGAETGELFF; cdr3_nt: TGTGCCAGTAGTTGGATTGGCGGGGGGGCGGAGACCGGGGAGCTGTTTTTT
d_call: TRBD1; j_call: TRBJ1-2; clone_size: NA; v_call: TRBV6-5; cdr3_aa: CASSMDRGYGYTF; cdr3_nt: TGTGCCAGCAGCATGGACAGGGGCTATGGCTACACCTTC
d_call: NA; j_call: TRBJ2-5; clone_size: NA; v_call: TRBV3-1/TRBV3-2; cdr3_aa: CASSQDPNRQETQYF; cdr3_nt: TGTGCCAGCAGCCAAGATCCGAACAGGCAAGAGACCCAGTACTTC
d_call: NA; j_call: TRBJ1-5; clone_size: NA; v_call: TRBV7-2; cdr3_aa: CASSLGPGQPQHF; cdr3_nt: TGTGCCAGCAGCTTGGGGCCGGGTCAGCCCCAGCATTTT
d_call: TRBD2; j_call: TRBJ2-7; clone_size: NA; v_call: TRBV18; cdr3_aa: CASSPRDGGGEQYF; cdr3_nt: TGTGCCAGCTCACCACGAGACGGCGGGGGTGAGCAGTACTTC
d_call: NA; j_call: TRBJ1-5; clone_size: NA; v_call: TRBV6-5; cdr3_aa: CASSRDISNQPQHF; cdr3_nt: TGTGCCAGCAGCCGGGACATTAGCAATCAGCCCCAGCATTTT
d_call: NA; j_call: TRBJ2-2; clone_size: NA; v_call: TRBV2; cdr3_aa: CASKAVPGTGELFF; cdr3_nt: TGTGCCAGCAAGGCAGTCCCCGGGACCGGGGAGCTGTTTTTT
d_call: NA; j_call: TRBJ1-2; clone_size: NA; v_call: TRBV5-6; cdr3_aa: CASSLSNYGYTF; cdr3_nt: TGTGCCAGCAGCTTGAGTAACTATGGCTACACCTTC
d_call: TRBD2; j_call: TRBJ2-1; clone_size: NA; v_call: TRBV3-1/TRBV3-2; cdr3_aa: CASSQASGGGSSYNEQFF; cdr3_nt: TGTGCCAGCAGCCAAGCTTCTGGCGGGGGGTCTTCGTACAATGAGCAGTTCTTC
d_call: NA; j_call: TRBJ2-3; clone_size: NA; v_call: TRBV7-6; cdr3_aa: CASSFSGSTDTQYF; cdr3_nt: TGTGCCAGCAGCTTTAGCGGATCGACAGATACGCAGTATTTT
d_call: NA; j_call: TRBJ1-1; clone_size: NA; v_call: TRBV20-1; cdr3_aa: CSARRAGEAFF; cdr3_nt: TGCAGTGCTAGAAGGGCCGGCGAAGCTTTCTTT
d_call: NA; j_call: TRBJ2-5; clone_size: once; v_call: TRBV3-1/TRBV3-2; cdr3_aa: CASSLPDSYQETQYF; cdr3_nt: TGTGCCAGCAGCCTCCCGGACTCGTACCAAGAGACCCAGTACTTC
d_call: NA; j_call: TRBJ2-2; clone_size: once; v_call: TRBV2; cdr3_aa: CASGWTSSPGELFF; cdr3_nt: TGTGCCAGCGGATGGACCTCCAGCCCCGGGGAGCTGTTTTTT
d_call: NA; j_call: TRBJ1-5; clone_size: NA; v_call: TRBV19; cdr3_aa: CASSISRASQPQHF; cdr3_nt: TGTGCCAGTAGTATATCACGTGCATCGCAGCCCCAGCATTTT
d_call: TRBD1; j_call: TRBJ1-2; clone_size: NA; v_call: TRBV6-6; cdr3_aa: CASSRQGESGYTF; cdr3_nt: TGTGCCAGCAGCAGACAGGGAGAAAGTGGCTACACCTTC
d_call: NA; j_call: TRBJ2-1; clone_size: NA; v_call: TRBV4-1; cdr3_aa: CASSQIWEGAGNEQFF; cdr3_nt: TGCGCCAGCAGCCAAATCTGGGAGGGGGCAGGCAATGAGCAGTTCTTC
d_call: NA; j_call: TRBJ2-5; clone_size: NA; v_call: TRBV30; cdr3_aa: CAWSVGETQYF; cdr3_nt: TGTGCCTGGAGTGTTGGGGAGACCCAGTACTTC
d_call: NA; j_call: TRBJ1-1; clone_size: NA; v_call: TRBV7-4; cdr3_aa: CASSSHKWTAPKTEAFF; cdr3_nt: TGTGCCAGCAGCTCTCATAAGTGGACAGCACCCAAAACTGAAGCTTTCTTT
d_call: NA; j_call: TRBJ2-3; clone_size: NA; v_call: TRBV7-8; cdr3_aa: CATGDSPENTQYF; cdr3_nt: TGTGCCACGGGGGACTCCCCGGAGAATACGCAGTATTTT
d_call: NA; j_call: TRBJ2-3; clone_size: NA; v_call: TRBV5-6; cdr3_aa: CASTRDTQYF; cdr3_nt: TGTGCCAGCACCCGAGATACGCAGTATTTT
d_call: TRBD1; j_call: TRBJ2-7; clone_size: few; v_call: TRBV19; cdr3_aa: CASSMTGTSYEQYF; cdr3_nt: TGTGCCAGTAGTATGACAGGGACATCCTACGAGCAGTACTTC
d_call: NA; j_call: TRBJ2-1; clone_size: NA; v_call: TRBV4-1; cdr3_aa: CASSQVPAGHEQFF; cdr3_nt: TGCGCCAGCAGCCAAGTCCCTGCAGGGCATGAGCAGTTCTTC
d_call: NA; j_call: TRBJ1-1; clone_size: NA; v_call: TRBV7-9; cdr3_aa: CASSNGGATEAFF; cdr3_nt: TGTGCCAGCAGCAACGGGGGGGCCACTGAAGCTTTCTTT
d_call: NA; j_call: TRBJ1-2; clone_size: NA; v_call: TRBV10-1; cdr3_aa: CASSEGREWDYGYTF; cdr3_nt: TGCGCCAGCAGTGAGGGTCGTGAATGGGACTATGGCTACACCTTC
d_call: TRBD2; j_call: TRBJ2-7; clone_size: NA; v_call: TRBV3-1/TRBV3-2; cdr3_aa: CASSQDIRTSPSYEQYF; cdr3_nt: TGTGCCAGCAGCCAAGATATTAGGACTAGTCCCTCCTACGAGCAGTACTTC
d_call: NA; j_call: TRBJ1-1; clone_size: NA; v_call: TRBV6-4; cdr3_aa: CASSTDVNTEAFF; cdr3_nt: TGTGCCAGCAGCACGGATGTGAACACTGAAGCTTTCTTT
d_call: TRBD2; j_call: TRBJ2-7; clone_size: NA; v_call: TRBV29-1; cdr3_aa: CSVEKPGGGGYEQYF; cdr3_nt: TGCAGCGTTGAAAAGCCTGGCGGGGGGGGCTACGAGCAGTACTTC
d_call: NA; j_call: TRBJ2-2; clone_size: NA; v_call: TRBV7-9; cdr3_aa: CASSLVVGELFF; cdr3_nt: TGTGCCAGCAGCTTGGTCGTCGGGGAGCTGTTTTTT
d_call: NA; j_call: TRBJ2-5; clone_size: NA; v_call: TRBV7-9; cdr3_aa: CASSRASIREETQYF; cdr3_nt: TGTGCCAGCAGCCGAGCCTCGATAAGAGAAGAGACCCAGTACTTC
d_call: NA; j_call: TRBJ1-1; clone_size: NA; v_call: TRBV5-1; cdr3_aa: CASSLGASLNTEAFF; cdr3_nt: TGCGCCAGCAGCTTGGGAGCGTCCTTGAACACTGAAGCTTTCTTT
d_call: NA; j_call: TRBJ2-3; clone_size: once; v_call: TRBV3-1/TRBV3-2; cdr3_aa: CASSAQGGETDTQYF; cdr3_nt: TGTGCCAGCAGTGCACAGGGGGGGGAGACAGATACGCAGTATTTT
d_call: NA; j_call: TRBJ1-1; clone_size: NA; v_call: TRBV3-1/TRBV3-2; cdr3_aa: CASSRTTGSEAFF; cdr3_nt: TGTGCCAGCAGCCGCACGACAGGATCTGAAGCTTTCTTT
d_call: NA; j_call: TRBJ1-1; clone_size: NA; v_call: TRBV15; cdr3_aa: CATFRRGSTEAFF; cdr3_nt: TGTGCCACCTTTCGGAGGGGTAGCACTGAAGCTTTCTTT
d_call: NA; j_call: TRBJ1-1; clone_size: NA; v_call: TRBV13; cdr3_aa: CASSRGYTEAFF; cdr3_nt: TGTGCCAGCAGCCGGGGCTACACTGAAGCTTTCTTT
d_call: TRBD1; j_call: TRBJ2-1; clone_size: NA; v_call: TRBV13; cdr3_aa: CASSGDRGRYNEQFF; cdr3_nt: TGTGCCAGCAGCGGGGACAGGGGGCGTTACAATGAGCAGTTCTTC